This T cell receptor (beta chain) was recorded in a study of early T cells in non-severe SARS-CoV-2 infection (dated by TCRdb to about 2021). Regarding the complete study: Bulk RNA from unsorted whole blood was used for TCR sequencing, so alpha and beta chains could not be paired. What the study reported, not specific to this receptor: VDJdb matching was skewed toward anti-spike CD8 responses and likely underestimated virus-specific expansions by missing private and CD4 specificities.

Library preparation used 5' RACE. Sequencing was performed on a NextSeq 500. In the TCR library protocol, unique molecular identifiers were attached to individual cDNA molecules to correct for PCR bias and sequencing error. Both TCR alpha and beta chains were sequenced, and tight co-correlation was observed between alpha and beta sequence abundances in each sample. The published analysis was carried out like this. Decombinator V4 was used to perform V gene, J gene and CDR3 annotation of TCR sequences. Expanded TCRs were defined as changing significantly between any two time points under a Poisson model with p below 0.0001. TCR abundances were normalised to the total number of TCRs sequenced in each sample and reported as counts per million. VDJdb, accessed 1 November 2021, was searched for CMV, EBV and SARS-CoV-2 annotated TCRs, excluding TCRs annotated for multiple antigens. The raw public reads went through TCRdb reprocessing: fastp at Q25, MiXCR clone calling, in-frame beta chains kept. Rows are combined by CDR3 protein, so each entry shows the most common genes and DNA. TCRdb's processing, not the study's, gives the V and J calls here. The sample profile shows about 67,000 distinct CDR3 sequences; roughly 11% of them were found once. The top ten clones comprise less than 5% of the sample.

A case-control design nested within a healthcare worker cohort in London, UK, was used, with weekly nasopharyngeal swab PCR tests and blood sampling performed. Healthcare workers were enrolled in the week of the UK lockdown, from 23 to 31 March 2020, and were followed every week for up to roughly 15 weeks. This clonotype was observed once. Its antigen is not yet known. No much larger clonotype is one base removed from it; base qualities were not supplied. One read alone is a weak basis. Sequenced: whole blood. The origin of this receptor is an adult who was a healthcare worker with PCR-confirmed SARS-CoV-2 infection or an uninfected control (not recorded which).

The sequenced DNA is TGTGCCAGCTCACCAGGAGGGGGGGCTGAAACTGAAGCTTTCTTT. It translates as CASSPGGGAETEAFF. The chain links TRBV18 with TRBJ1-1; D gene: possibly TRBD1, on 6 matching bases. Between the V and J ends, shortened by 2 bases and 5 bases respectively, the junction contains 15 bases. Counted from cysteine to phenylalanine, this CDR3 has 15 amino acids. Just the 45-base CDR3 DNA is kept, in frame starting at base 1. Reading the germline V gene gives CDR1 KGHSH and CDR2 LQKENI.